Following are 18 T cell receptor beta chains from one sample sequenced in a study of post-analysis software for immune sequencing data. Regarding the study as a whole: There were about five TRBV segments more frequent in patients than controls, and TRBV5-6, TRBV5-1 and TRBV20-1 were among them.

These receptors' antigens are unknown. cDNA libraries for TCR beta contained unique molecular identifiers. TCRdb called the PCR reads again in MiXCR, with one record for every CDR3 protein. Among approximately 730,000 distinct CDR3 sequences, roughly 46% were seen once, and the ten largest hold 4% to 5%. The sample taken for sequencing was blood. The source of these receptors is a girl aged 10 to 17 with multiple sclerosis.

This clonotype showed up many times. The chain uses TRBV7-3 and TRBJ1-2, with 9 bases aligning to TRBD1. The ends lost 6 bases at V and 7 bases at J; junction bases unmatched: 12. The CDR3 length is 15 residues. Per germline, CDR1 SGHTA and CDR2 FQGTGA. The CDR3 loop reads CASSPNGGQGGGYTF. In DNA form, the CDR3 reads TGTGCCAGCAGTCCGAATGGGGGACAGGGCGGTGGCTACACCTTC.

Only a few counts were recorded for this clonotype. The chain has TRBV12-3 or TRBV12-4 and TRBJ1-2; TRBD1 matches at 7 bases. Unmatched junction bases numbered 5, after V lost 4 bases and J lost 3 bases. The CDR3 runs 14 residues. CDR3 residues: CASSCGRGYYGYTF. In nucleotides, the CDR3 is TGTGCCAGCAGTTGTGGCAGGGGGTACTATGGCTACACCTTC.

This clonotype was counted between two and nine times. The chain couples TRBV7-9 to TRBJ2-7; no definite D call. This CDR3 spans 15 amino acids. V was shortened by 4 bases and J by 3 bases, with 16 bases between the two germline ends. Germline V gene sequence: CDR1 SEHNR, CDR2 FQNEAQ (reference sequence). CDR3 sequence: CASSSERVGFYEQYF. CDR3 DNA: TGTGCCAGCAGCTCCGAAAGGGTTGGGTTCTACGAGCAGTACTTC. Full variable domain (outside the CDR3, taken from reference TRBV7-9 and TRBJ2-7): DTGVSQNPRHKITKRGQNVTFRCDPISEHNRLYWYRQTLGQGPEFLTYFQNEAQLEKSRLLSDRFSAERPKGSFSTLEIQRTEQGDSAMYLCASSSERVGFYEQYFGPGTRLTVT.

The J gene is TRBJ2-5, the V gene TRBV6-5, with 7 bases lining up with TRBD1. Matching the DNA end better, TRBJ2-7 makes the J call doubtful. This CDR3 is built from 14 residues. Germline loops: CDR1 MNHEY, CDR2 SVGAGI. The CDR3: CASSQDRPNYEQYF. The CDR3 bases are TGTGCCAGCAGTCAGGACAGGCCCAACTACGAGCAGTACTTC.

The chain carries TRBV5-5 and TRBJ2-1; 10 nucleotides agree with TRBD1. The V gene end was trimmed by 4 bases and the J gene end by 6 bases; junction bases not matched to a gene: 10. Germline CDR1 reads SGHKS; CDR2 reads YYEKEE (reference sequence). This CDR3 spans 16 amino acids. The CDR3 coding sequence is TGTGCCAGCAGCAGCCGAGGGACAGGGGTAAGCAATGAGCAGTTCTTC. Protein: CASSSRGTGVSNEQFF. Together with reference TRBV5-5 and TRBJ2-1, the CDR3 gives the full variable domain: DAGVTQSPTHLIKTRGQQVTLRCSPISGHKSVSWYQQVLGQGPQFIFQYYEKEERGRGNFPDRFSARQFPNYSSELNVNALLLGDSALYLCASSSRGTGVSNEQFFGPGTRLTVL.

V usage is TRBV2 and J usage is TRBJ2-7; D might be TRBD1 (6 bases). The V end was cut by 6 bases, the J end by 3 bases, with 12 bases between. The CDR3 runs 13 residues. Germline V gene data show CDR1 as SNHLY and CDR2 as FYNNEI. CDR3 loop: CASSFDRYYEQYF. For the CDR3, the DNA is TGTGCCAGCAGCTTCGACAGGTACTACGAGCAGTACTTC.

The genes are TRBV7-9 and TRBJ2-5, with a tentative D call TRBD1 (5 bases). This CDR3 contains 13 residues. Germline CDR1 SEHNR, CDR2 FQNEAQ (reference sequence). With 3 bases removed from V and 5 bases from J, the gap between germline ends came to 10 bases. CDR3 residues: CASSFTGAETQYF. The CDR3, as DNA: TGTGCCAGCAGCTTTACAGGAGCGGAGACCCAGTACTTC.

The chain's CDR3 is CASSTRQGVYNEQFF. CDR3 coding DNA: TGTGCCAGCAGTACCCGACAGGGGGTTTACAATGAGCAGTTCTTC. The chain combines TRBV12-3 or TRBV12-4 with TRBJ2-1; 9 bases align to TRBD1. The junction had 6 bases not matched to a gene; V was cut back by 5 bases and J by 4 bases. This CDR3 has 15 residues.

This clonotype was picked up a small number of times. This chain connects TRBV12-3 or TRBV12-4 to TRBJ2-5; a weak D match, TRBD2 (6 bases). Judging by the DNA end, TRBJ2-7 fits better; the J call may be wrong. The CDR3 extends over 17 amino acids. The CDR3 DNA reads TGTGCCAGCAGTCCATACACGGACGGGGCGGGATCCGACGAGCAGTACTTC. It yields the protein CASSPYTDGAGSDEQYF.

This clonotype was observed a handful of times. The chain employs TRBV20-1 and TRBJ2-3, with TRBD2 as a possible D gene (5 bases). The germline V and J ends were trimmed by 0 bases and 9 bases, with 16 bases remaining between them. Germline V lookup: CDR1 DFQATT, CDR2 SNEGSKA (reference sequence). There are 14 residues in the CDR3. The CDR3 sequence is CSARDWSGPETQYF. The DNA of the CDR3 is TGCAGTGCTAGAGATTGGAGCGGCCCTGAAACGCAGTATTTT.

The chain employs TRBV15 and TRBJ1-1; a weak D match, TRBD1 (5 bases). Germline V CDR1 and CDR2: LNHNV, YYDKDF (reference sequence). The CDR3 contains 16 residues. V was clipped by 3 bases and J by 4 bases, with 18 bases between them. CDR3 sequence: CATSRARDPGRTEAFF. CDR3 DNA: TGTGCCACCAGCAGGGCGAGAGACCCAGGGCGCACTGAAGCTTTCTTT. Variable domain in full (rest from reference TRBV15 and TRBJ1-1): DAMVIQNPRYQVTQFGKPVTLSCSQTLNHNVMYWYQQKSSQAPKLLFHYYDKDFNNEADTPDNFQSRRPNTSFCFLDIRSPGLGDTAMYLCATSRARDPGRTEAFFGQGTRLTVV.

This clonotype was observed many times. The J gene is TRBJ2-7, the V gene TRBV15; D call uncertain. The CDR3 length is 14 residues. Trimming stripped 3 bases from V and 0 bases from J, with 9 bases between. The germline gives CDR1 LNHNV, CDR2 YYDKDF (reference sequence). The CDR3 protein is CATSRQRSSYEQYF. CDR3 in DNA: TGTGCCACCAGCAGGCAAAGGAGCTCCTACGAGCAGTACTTC.

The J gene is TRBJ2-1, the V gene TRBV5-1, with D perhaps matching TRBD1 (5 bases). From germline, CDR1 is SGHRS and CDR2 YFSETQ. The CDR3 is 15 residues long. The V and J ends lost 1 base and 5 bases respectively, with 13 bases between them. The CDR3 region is CASSLTQDTHNEQFF. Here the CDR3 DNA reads TGCGCCAGCAGCTTGACCCAGGACACCCACAATGAGCAGTTCTTC.

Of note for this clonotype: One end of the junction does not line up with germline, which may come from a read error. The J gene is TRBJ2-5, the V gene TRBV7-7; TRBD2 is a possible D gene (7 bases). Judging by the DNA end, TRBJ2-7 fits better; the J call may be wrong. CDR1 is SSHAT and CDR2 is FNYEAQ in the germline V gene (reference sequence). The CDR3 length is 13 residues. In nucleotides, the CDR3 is TGTGCTAGCAGCACGAGGGAGGGGGGCGAGCAGTACTTC. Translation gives CASSTREGGEQYF.

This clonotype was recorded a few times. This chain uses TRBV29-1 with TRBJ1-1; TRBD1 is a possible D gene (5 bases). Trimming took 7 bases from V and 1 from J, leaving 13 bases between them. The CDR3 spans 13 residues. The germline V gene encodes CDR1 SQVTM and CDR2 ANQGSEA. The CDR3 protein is CSAAHGGNTEAFF. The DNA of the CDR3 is TGCAGCGCCGCCCACGGGGGGAACACTGAAGCTTTCTTT.

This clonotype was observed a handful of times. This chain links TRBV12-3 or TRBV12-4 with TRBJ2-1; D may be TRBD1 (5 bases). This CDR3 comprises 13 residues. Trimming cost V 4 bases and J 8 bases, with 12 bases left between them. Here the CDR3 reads CASSSDRTDEQFF. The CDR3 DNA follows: TGTGCCAGCAGTTCCGACAGAACCGATGAGCAGTTCTTC.

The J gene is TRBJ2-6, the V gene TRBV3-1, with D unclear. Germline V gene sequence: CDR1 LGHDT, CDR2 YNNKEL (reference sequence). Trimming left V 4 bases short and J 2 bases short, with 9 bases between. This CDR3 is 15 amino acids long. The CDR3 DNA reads TGTGCCAGCAGCCCTATGGCCACTGGGGCCAACGTCCTGACTTTC. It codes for CASSPMATGANVLTF.

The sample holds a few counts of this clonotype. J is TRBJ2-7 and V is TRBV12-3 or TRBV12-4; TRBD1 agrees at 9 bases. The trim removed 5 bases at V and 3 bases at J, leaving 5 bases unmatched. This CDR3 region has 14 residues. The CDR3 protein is CASSRGTGYYEQYF. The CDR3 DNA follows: TGTGCCAGCAGTCGAGGGACAGGGTACTACGAGCAGTACTTC.